These 31 T cell receptor beta chains were sequenced from one sample in a study of blood T cell repertoires in COVID-19. The protocol was immunoSEQ multiplex PCR, while the TCRdb copy is restricted to in-frame clones and leaves out a portion. The sample gives approximately 90,000 clones, about nine tenths of which show up once; 3% to 4% is in the top ten. Specimen: peripheral blood. Source of these receptors: a woman in her sixties or seventies with acute or convalescent COVID-19.

The chain uses TRBV5-1 and TRBJ1-1, with D maybe TRBD1 (5 bases). Looked up from germline, CDR1 is SGHRS and CDR2 is YFSETQ. Trimming took 1 base from V and 7 from J, leaving 11 bases between them. This CDR3 region has 13 residues. The CDR3 DNA is TGCGCCAGCAGCTTGAATGGGAGGGGTGAAGCTTTCTTT. Translating it yields CASSLNGRGEAFF.

V usage is TRBV28 and J usage is TRBJ1-2; D ambiguous. CDR1 and CDR2 from the germline V gene are MDHEN and SYDVKM. The CDR3 has 16 residues. Between the trimmed V and J ends, which lost 5 bases and 7 bases, there was a span of 23 bases. CDR3 DNA: TGTGCCAGCAGTAGCCATGATAACCCACAACGGGGTGGCTACACCTTC. It codes for CASSSHDNPQRGGYTF.

This clone has just a few counts. V is TRBV28 and J is TRBJ2-1; a weak D match, TRBD2 (5 bases). V was clipped by 9 bases and J by 8 bases, with 17 bases between them. The CDR3 totals 13 residues. CDR1 is MDHEN, CDR2 SYDVKM, per germline. CDR3 sequence (DNA): TGTGCCAGTTTAGACTACCCTGGCTATGAGCAGTTCTTC. Amino acids: CASLDYPGYEQFF.

V gene TRBV7-2 combines with J gene TRBJ2-7, with D perhaps matching TRBD1 (5 bases). Germline V gene lookup returns CDR1 SGHTA and CDR2 FQGNSA. CDR3 length: 18 amino acids. V lost 2 bases and J 6 bases, leaving 26 bases between the germline ends. The CDR3 DNA is TGTGCCAGCAGCTTATTAGGTACTTTGGGGCAGGGAAGATCCGAGCAGTACTTC. Protein: CASSLLGTLGQGRSEQYF.

The gene calls are TRBV7-6 and TRBJ2-5; 12 bases match TRBD2. The CDR3 loop spans 15 amino acids. Germline CDR1 is SGHVS and CDR2 is FNYEAQ. With 1 base clipped from V and 6 bases from J, the junction kept 3 bases outside the gene matches. The CDR3 coding sequence is TGTGCCAGCAGCTTAGGCCTAGCGGGAGGGAAGACCCAGTACTTC. Translation: CASSLGLAGGKTQYF. Filled out from reference TRBV7-6 and TRBJ2-5, the complete variable domain reads GAGVSQSPRYKVTKRGQDVALRCDPISGHVSLYWYRQALGQGPEFLTYFNYEAQQDKSGLPNDRFSAERPEGSISTLTIQRTEQRDSAMYRCASSLGLAGGKTQYFGPGTRLLVL.

The chain has TRBV6-5 and TRBJ2-7; the match to TRBD1 covers 7 bases. This CDR3 has 12 amino acids. Germline V gene data show CDR1 as MNHEY and CDR2 as SVGAGI. Trimming removed 7 bases from V and 3 bases from J; junction bases left unmatched: 3. This CDR3 reads CASTRGSYEQYF. CDR3 DNA: TGTGCCAGCACCAGGGGGAGCTACGAGCAGTACTTC.

The rearrangement uses TRBV28 and TRBJ1-2, with D possibly TRBD1 on 6 matching bases. V was cut by 2 bases and J by 2 bases, with 18 bases left in between. The CDR3 contains 17 residues. The germline CDR1 and CDR2 sequences are MDHEN and SYDVKM. DNA of the CDR3: TGTGCCAGCAGTTTACCAAACCGGGCTCAGGGGAACTATGGCTACACCTTC. Its translation is CASSLPNRAQGNYGYTF.

The V and J genes are TRBV27 and TRBJ2-7; 8 bases match TRBD1. Trimming removed 9 bases from V and 5 bases from J; junction bases left unmatched: 9. This CDR3 contains 13 residues. CDR1 and CDR2 (germline): MNHEY, SMNVEV (reference sequence). CDR3 sequence: CASKGQGRDEQYF. In nucleotides, the CDR3 is TGTGCCAGTAAAGGACAGGGCCGGGACGAGCAGTACTTC.

The V call is TRBV28, the J call TRBJ2-5, with 15 bases fitting TRBD2. The CDR3 has 17 residues. V dropped 5 bases and J dropped 7; count of bases not matched to a gene: 11. Germline assignment: CDR1 MDHEN and CDR2 SYDVKM. CDR3 in amino acids: CASSGGLAGGLRRTQYF. The CDR3 bases are TGTGCCAGCAGTGGGGGACTAGCGGGAGGCCTTCGGCGGACCCAGTACTTC.

The chain uses TRBV19 and TRBJ2-3; D is perhaps TRBD1 (6 bases). This CDR3 has 15 residues. Trimming shortened V by 2 bases and J by 0 bases, and 9 bases separated the two germline ends. Germline lookup yields CDR1 LNHDA and CDR2 SQIVND (reference sequence). CDR3 region: CASSIQGISTDTQYF. In nucleotides, the CDR3 is TGTGCCAGTAGTATACAGGGGATTAGCACAGATACGCAGTATTTT.

This clone was observed a single time. The chain couples TRBV18 to TRBJ1-2; D perhaps matches TRBD1 (5 bases). V lost 2 bases, J lost 14 bases, and 18 bases lay in between. The CDR3 is 13 amino acids. Looked up from germline, CDR1 is KGHSH and CDR2 is LQKENI. CDR3 coding DNA: TGTGCCAGCTCACCAACGGACACACCTCCGTCTACCTTC. This codes for CASSPTDTPPSTF.

The V and J genes are TRBV19 and TRBJ1-5, with D perhaps TRBD1 (6 bases). The CDR3 consists of 13 residues. Germline values: CDR1 LNHDA, CDR2 SQIVND (reference sequence). Trimming took off 8 bases at V and 5 bases at J, with 13 bases between the two ends. CDR3 region: CASGRQEYQPQHF. Written as DNA, the CDR3 is TGTGCCAGTGGGAGACAGGAGTATCAGCCCCAGCATTTT.

This chain connects TRBV10-2 to TRBJ1-5; perhaps TRBD1 as D (6 bases). The V gene's germline CDR1 is WSHSY and CDR2 SAAADI. The CDR3 consists of 12 residues. The V and J ends lost 8 bases and 4 bases respectively, with 9 bases between them. CDR3 bases: TGCGCCAGCTCCCAGGGGAATCAGCCCCAGCATTTT. Translation gives CASSQGNQPQHF.

The chain recombines TRBV25-1 with TRBJ1-6, with D possibly TRBD1 on 5 matching bases. The germline V and J ends were trimmed by 3 bases and 6 bases, with 12 bases remaining between them. The V gene's germline CDR1 is MGHDK and CDR2 SYGVNS. The CDR3 spans 15 residues. CDR3 DNA: TGTGCCAGCAGTGATGCAGGGTGGCTTAATTCACCCCTCCACTTT. It translates to CASSDAGWLNSPLHF.

Remarks on this clone: The junction departs from germline at one end; a sequencing error may be responsible. The genes are TRBV6-1 and TRBJ1-5; D gene ambiguous. This CDR3 has 14 residues. In germline, CDR1 is MNHNS, CDR2 SASEGT. In nucleotides, the CDR3 is TGTGCCAGCAGGGAAGATAATAGCAATCAGCCCCAGCATTTT. Its translation: CASREDNSNQPQHF.

The chain recombines TRBV3-1 (or the pseudogene TRBV3-2) with TRBJ1-2; TRBD1 aligns across 8 bases. The germline CDR1 and CDR2 sequences are LGHDT and YNNKEL (reference sequence). There are 13 residues in the CDR3. V shed 4 bases and J 6 bases; nucleotides not matched to a gene: 4. This chain's CDR3 is CASSRDRTNGYTF. The CDR3 region has the DNA TGTGCCAGCAGCCGGGACAGGACAAATGGCTACACCTTC.

To note about this clone: The DNA is omitted, as the CDR3 cannot be located on it reliably, and the CDR3 follows TCRdb's listing. This CDR3 is CASSSSGLADDFGNEQFF. This chain connects TRBV19 to TRBJ2-1; the table names TRBD2, a call not compared with the DNA. Per the germline V gene, CDR1 is LNHDA and CDR2 is SQIVND (reference sequence). The CDR3 is 18 amino acids in total, end residues counted.

The V and J genes are TRBV19 and TRBJ2-5; weak D call: TRBD2 (6 bases). Germline V gives CDR1 LNHDA, CDR2 SQIVND (reference sequence). This CDR3 comprises 14 residues. V was cut by 5 bases and J by 2 bases, with 12 bases left in between. This CDR3 reads CASSLSGTQETQYF. CDR3 in DNA: TGTGCCAGTAGTCTCTCCGGGACTCAAGAGACCCAGTACTTC.

The V gene is TRBV5-1, the J gene TRBJ1-1; 11 bases match TRBD1. This CDR3 is 16 amino acids long. CDR1 and CDR2 from the germline V gene are SGHRS and YFSETQ. V gave up 3 bases and J gave up 5 bases; unmatched junction bases: 9. CDR3 protein: CASSSSDRGRQTEAFF. CDR3 in DNA: TGCGCCAGCAGCTCTTCGGACAGGGGGCGTCAAACTGAAGCTTTCTTT.

V is TRBV6-1 and J is TRBJ1-3; D ambiguous. Trimming shortened V by 2 bases and J by 1 base, and 6 bases separated the two germline ends. The CDR3 has 14 residues. Germline lookup yields CDR1 MNHNS and CDR2 SASEGT. The CDR3, as DNA: TGTGCCAGCAGTGAATACGGGTCTGGAAACACCATATATTTT. It translates to CASSEYGSGNTIYF.

This clone was seen a few times. The V and J genes are TRBV2 and TRBJ1-6; D perhaps matches TRBD1 (6 bases). This CDR3 comprises 19 residues. The germline gives CDR1 SNHLY, CDR2 FYNNEI. Trimming took off 3 bases at V and 4 bases at J, with 22 bases between the two ends. CDR3 protein: CASSDSDVRGGSYNSPLHF. The CDR3 region has the DNA TGTGCCAGCAGTGACAGTGACGTAAGGGGGGGATCGTATAATTCACCCCTCCACTTT.

Only a few counts were recorded for this clone. This rearrangement joins TRBV5-4 to TRBJ2-7; D may be TRBD1 (5 bases). Trimming left V 2 bases short and J 7 bases short, with 19 bases between. Per germline, CDR1 SGHNT and CDR2 YYREEE (reference sequence). The CDR3 is 15 amino acids. The CDR3 loop is CASSLSVGRSGEQYF. For the CDR3, the DNA is TGTGCCAGCAGCTTATCCGTGGGGCGTAGTGGGGAGCAGTACTTC.

This chain uses TRBV9 with TRBJ1-4; no clear D. CDR1 is SGDLS and CDR2 is YYNGEE in the germline V gene. This CDR3 region has 14 residues. The germline V and J ends were trimmed by 4 bases and 4 bases, with 11 bases remaining between them. CDR3 nucleotides: TGTGCCAGCAGCAATCCGGGGAGTAATGAAAAACTGTTTTTT. Amino acids: CASSNPGSNEKLFF.

The chain recombines TRBV6-2 or TRBV6-3 with TRBJ2-3; D is uncertain. V was cut by 2 bases and J by 6 bases, with 3 bases left in between. This CDR3 contains 11 residues. Germline CDR1 reads MNHEY; CDR2 reads SVGEGT. In DNA, the CDR3 is TGTGCCAGCAGTTACCAGGATACGCAGTATTTT. It encodes CASSYQDTQYF.

The chain carries TRBV28 and TRBJ1-1; 7 bases align to TRBD1. V lost 6 bases, J lost 0 bases, and 7 bases stayed unmatched. Germline V gene data show CDR1 as MDHEN and CDR2 as SYDVKM. This CDR3 has 15 residues. CDR3 coding DNA: TGTGCCAGCAGCCCCCCAGGGGGAATGAACACTGAAGCTTTCTTT. The encoded protein is CASSPPGGMNTEAFF.

Here the CDR3 DNA reads TGTGCCAGCAGCAGACGGAGGACAGGGGGCTTCAATGAGCAGTTCTTC. This codes for CASSRRRTGGFNEQFF. The V gene is TRBV7-2, the J gene TRBJ2-1; TRBD1 aligns across 11 bases. CDR1 is SGHTA, CDR2 FQGNSA, per germline. This CDR3 region has 16 residues. The V gene end was trimmed by 5 bases and the J gene end by 6 bases; junction bases not matched to a gene: 9.

This chain links TRBV9 with TRBJ2-2; TRBD2 matches at 10 bases. The CDR3 sequence is 18 residues long. The germline V gene encodes CDR1 SGDLS and CDR2 YYNGEE. Trimming at V came to 0 bases and at J to 2 bases, leaving 7 bases not matched to a gene. This CDR3 is CASSVVAGGPYNTGELFF. CDR3 nucleotides: TGTGCCAGCAGCGTAGTAGCGGGGGGACCTTATAACACCGGGGAGCTGTTTTTT.

The CDR3 reads CASSSTGTGHAGELFF. The DNA for the CDR3 is TGTGCCAGCAGTTCCACCGGGACAGGGCATGCAGGGGAGCTGTTTTTT. The V gene is TRBV6-2 or TRBV6-3, the J gene TRBJ2-2, with 9 bases fitting TRBD1. Germline V gene sequence: CDR1 MNHEY, CDR2 SVGEGT. Germline trimming cut 4 bases from V and 8 bases from J; bases unmatched to any gene: 11. The CDR3 loop spans 16 amino acids.

The J gene is TRBJ1-5, the V gene TRBV6-5; 9 positions match TRBD1. V trimming: 7 bases; J trimming: 4 bases; junction bases outside the gene matches: 5. CDR1 is MNHEY and CDR2 is SVGAGI in the germline V gene. The CDR3 runs to 14 residues. In nucleotides, the CDR3 is TGTGCCAGCACAGGACAGGGGTGGAATCAGCCCCAGCATTTT. Translating gives CASTGQGWNQPQHF.

This clone was seen a handful of times. The chain carries TRBV12-3 or TRBV12-4 and TRBJ1-3; no definite D call. This CDR3 contains 13 residues. Trimming pared 4 bases from V and 0 bases from J, leaving 4 bases between. The CDR3 nucleotides are TGTGCCAGCAGTTACAGCTCTGGAAACACCATATATTTT. This encodes CASSYSSGNTIYF.

The chain employs TRBV11-1 and TRBJ2-5; 9 bases fit TRBD2. The germline gives CDR1 SGHAT, CDR2 FQDESV (reference sequence). This CDR3 is 14 amino acids long. V shed 3 bases, J shed 5 bases, and the junction held 4 bases outside the gene matches. CDR3 sequence: CASSFRLAVETQYF. In DNA, the CDR3 is TGTGCCAGCAGCTTCAGACTAGCGGTGGAGACCCAGTACTTC.